The following is a TCR beta chain sequence with its context. The sample belongs to a study of shared clonotypes between healthy human individuals. Positively selected for CCR7, the CD45RO-negative cells used as naive CD8 cells excluded terminally differentiated effector memory CD45RA+ cells. Germline CDR1 and CDR2: KGHSH and LQKENI. The CDR3 has 16 residues. V was shortened by 4 bases and J by 8 bases, with 21 bases between the two germline ends. Clones were read by immunoSEQ multiplex PCR, and TCRdb kept only the in-frame ones, dropping some. The sample has about 2.1 million clones; about 92% are singletons.

The sequenced sample was naive CD8+ T cells from PBMCs. This sequence was found in a young man in good health. Some clones in this sample may be carry-over from other donors' samples. This chain connects TRBV18 to TRBJ1-3; weak D call: TRBD1 (6 bases). For the CDR3, the DNA is TGTGCCAGCTCACTTCGTAGGGGGGCCTCTGAGGACACCATATATTTT. It codes for CASSLRRGASEDTIYF.